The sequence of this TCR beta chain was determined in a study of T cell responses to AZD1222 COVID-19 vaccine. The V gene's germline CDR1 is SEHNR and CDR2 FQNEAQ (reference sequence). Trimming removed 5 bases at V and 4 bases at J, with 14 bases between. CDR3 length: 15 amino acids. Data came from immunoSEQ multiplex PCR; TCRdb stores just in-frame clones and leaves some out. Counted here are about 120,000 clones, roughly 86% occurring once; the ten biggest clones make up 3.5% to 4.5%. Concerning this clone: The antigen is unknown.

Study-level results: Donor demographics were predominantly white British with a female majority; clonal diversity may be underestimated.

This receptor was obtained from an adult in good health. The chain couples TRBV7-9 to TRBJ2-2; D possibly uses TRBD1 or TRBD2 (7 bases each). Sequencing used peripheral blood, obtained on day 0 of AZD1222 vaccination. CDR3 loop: CASSMGGGLTGELFF. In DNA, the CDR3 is TGTGCCAGCAGCATGGGAGGGGGCCTCACCGGGGAGCTGTTTTTT.